This record looks at one TCR beta chain sequence and its context. Its antigen is not known. The CDR3 runs to 15 residues. CDR1 and CDR2 (germline): MNHEY, SMNVEV (reference sequence). V was shortened by 5 bases and J by 11 bases, with 24 bases between the two germline ends. The data belong to a study of blood T cells in healthy people across ages. Study results and caveats: Higher diversity, along with more naive CD4+ cells, distinguished long-lived donors from aged donors. Among T cells, TCR beta diversity per million cells dropped roughly linearly as age rose. The study regarded diversity estimates from one million T cells as underestimates.

Healthy Caucasians from Russia aged about 6 to 90 served as donors. Using a J-beta primer mix together with a sample-barcoded 5' primer, a second PCR was run for about 6 to 11 cycles. TCRdb recomputed calls from the 5' RACE reads with MiXCR, one row per CDR3 protein. The table includes around 750,000 distinct CDR3 sequences, 53% detected once. Sequencing was performed on blood. The V call is TRBV27, the J call TRBJ2-5; TRBD1 is a possible D gene (5 bases). The receptor was isolated from an older man in good health. The CDR3 bases are TGTGCCAGCAGTCCTCTGACAGTAATCTACAATGAGCAGTACTTC. Encoded protein: CASSPLTVIYNEQYF.